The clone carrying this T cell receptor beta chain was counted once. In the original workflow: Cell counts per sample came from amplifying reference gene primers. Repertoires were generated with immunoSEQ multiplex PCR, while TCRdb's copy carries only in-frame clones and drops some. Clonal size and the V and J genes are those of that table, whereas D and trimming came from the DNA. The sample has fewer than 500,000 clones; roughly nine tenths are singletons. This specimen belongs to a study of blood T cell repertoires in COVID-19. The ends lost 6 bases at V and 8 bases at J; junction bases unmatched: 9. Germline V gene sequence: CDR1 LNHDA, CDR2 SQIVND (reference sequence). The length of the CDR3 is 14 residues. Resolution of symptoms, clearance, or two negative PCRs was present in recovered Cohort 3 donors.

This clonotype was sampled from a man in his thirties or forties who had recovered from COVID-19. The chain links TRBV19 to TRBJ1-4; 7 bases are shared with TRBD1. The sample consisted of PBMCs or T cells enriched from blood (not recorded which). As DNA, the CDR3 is TGTGCCAGTAGCCGACAGGGAACAGAGGAAAAACTGTTTTTT. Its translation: CASSRQGTEEKLFF.